The 13 T cell receptor beta chains listed next were all sequenced from one sample in a study of T cells in Graves' hyperthyroidism and ophthalmopathy (dated by TCRdb to about 2019). The library was made by multiplex PCR. Sequenced on an Illumina HiSeq 2000. Amplification of TCR beta CDR3 regions was carried out from RNA transcripts. For the first round of RT-PCR on the TCR CDR3, the HTBI primer set was used together with the Qiagen OneStep RT-PCR kit. In TCRdb, the public reads were trimmed at Q25 with fastp and aligned with MiXCR, with productive beta chains retained. Duplicate CDR3 protein sequences are folded into a single record with the most common DNA and genes. In all, the sample holds about 400,000 distinct CDR3 sequences, and around 15% of those were seen once. Together, the top ten hold around 14% of the sample. Sample: blood. These receptors came from a young man with Graves' ophthalmopathy.

This clonotype was counted ten times or more. V is TRBV20-1 and J is TRBJ2-7; 11 bases match TRBD2. Trimming removed 7 bases from V and 6 bases from J; junction bases left unmatched: 8. Germline V gene data show CDR1 as DFQATT and CDR2 as SNEGSKA (reference sequence). The CDR3 is 13 amino acids. The CDR3 reads CSVRASGRTEQYF. As DNA, the CDR3 is TGCAGTGTTAGGGCTAGCGGGAGGACCGAGCAGTACTTC.

V gene TRBV7-9 combines with J gene TRBJ2-3, with TRBD1 identical over 7 bases. The CDR3 contains 15 residues. V shed 5 bases and J 3 bases; nucleotides not matched to a gene: 8. Germline V gene sequence: CDR1 SEHNR, CDR2 FQNEAQ (reference sequence). This CDR3 reads CASSRDRAGTDTQYF. Here the CDR3 DNA reads TGTGCCAGCAGCCGCGACAGGGCAGGAACAGATACGCAGTATTTT.

The J gene is TRBJ2-2, the V gene TRBV15; TRBD2 matches at 7 bases. Losses at the gene ends were 0 bases for V and 5 bases for J; bases not matched to a gene: 9. The CDR3 sequence is 17 residues long. The germline V gene encodes CDR1 LNHNV and CDR2 YYDKDF (reference sequence). The CDR3 region is CATSRDSGLESTGELFF. The CDR3 bases are TGTGCCACCAGCAGAGATTCCGGACTAGAGAGTACCGGGGAGCTGTTTTTT.

This clonotype was counted many times. The V and J genes are TRBV7-2 and TRBJ2-1, with no clear D. Germline CDR1 and CDR2: SGHTA and FQGNSA. The CDR3 totals 11 residues. Trimming took 3 bases from V and 8 from J, leaving 5 bases between them. CDR3 amino acids: CASSLSHEQFF. Written as DNA, the CDR3 is TGTGCCAGCAGCTTGAGCCATGAGCAGTTCTTC.

This clonotype was recorded many times. The V and J genes are TRBV20-1 and TRBJ1-1; D might be TRBD1 (5 bases). Germline CDR1 DFQATT, CDR2 SNEGSKA (reference sequence). This CDR3 spans 14 amino acids. CDR3 DNA: TGCAGGGGGGATAGAGGGACGGACCTCACTGAAGCTTTCTTT. It yields the protein CRGDRGTDLTEAFF.

This clonotype was seen a few times. The chain has TRBV5-6 and TRBJ1-4; TRBD1 might be the D (6 bases). Germline V gene sequence: CDR1 SGHDT, CDR2 YYEEEE. V was shortened by 4 bases and J by 4 bases, with 17 bases between the two germline ends. There are 16 residues in the CDR3. CDR3 sequence (DNA): TGTGCCAGCAGCCTAACCTGGACAGACTATAATGAAAAACTGTTTTTT. Residues: CASSLTWTDYNEKLFF.

This chain uses TRBV19 with TRBJ2-7; 7 bases line up with TRBD2. Germline CDR1 reads LNHDA; CDR2 reads SQIVND (reference sequence). The CDR3 loop spans 11 amino acids. V shed 11 bases and J 7 bases; nucleotides not matched to a gene: 8. CDR3 DNA sequence: TGTGCCGGTACCGGGACTACAGAGCAGTACTTC. Its translation: CAGTGTTEQYF.

About this clonotype: A much larger clone differs from this one at a single base, so this may be a read error. The genes are TRBV20-1 and TRBJ1-2; TRBD1 matches 11 bases. This CDR3 contains 13 residues. Germline CDR1 reads DFQATT; CDR2 reads SNEGSKA (reference sequence). J gave up 7 bases and V 6 bases, and 7 bases lay outside the gene matches. CDR3 coding DNA: TGCAGTGCCGGCCTGGGACAGGGGGGTGGCTACACCTTC. Its translation is CSAGLGQGGGYTF.

This clonotype has at least ten counts. In DNA form, the CDR3 reads TGTGCCAGCTCCTTGGGACAGCAAAACACTGAAGCTTTCTTT. Protein: CASSLGQQNTEAFF. V usage is TRBV6-1 and J usage is TRBJ1-1; 7 nucleotides agree with TRBD1. There are 14 residues in the CDR3. V dropped 8 bases and J dropped 2; count of bases not matched to a gene: 8. Germline V gives CDR1 MNHNS, CDR2 SASEGT.

The chain employs TRBV24-1 and TRBJ1-2; D perhaps matches TRBD1 (5 bases). This CDR3 has 14 amino acids. The V gene's germline CDR1 is KGHDR and CDR2 SFDVKD. Trimming removed 1 base from V and 2 bases from J, with 7 bases in between. CDR3 residues: CATSDFGGNYGYTF. In DNA form, the CDR3 reads TGTGCCACCAGTGATTTCGGGGGGAACTATGGCTACACCTTC.

At least ten counts were recorded for this clonotype. The rearrangement links TRBV7-9 to TRBJ1-1; D not resolved. The CDR3 length is 15 residues. Germline CDR1 is SEHNR and CDR2 is FQNEAQ (reference sequence). With 5 bases removed from V and 2 bases from J, the gap between germline ends came to 15 bases. The CDR3 loop is CASSDRGKGNTEAFF. The CDR3 DNA is TGTGCCAGCAGCGATCGAGGAAAGGGTAACACTGAAGCTTTCTTT.

This clonotype has a count of ten or more. The genes are TRBV30 and TRBJ1-1; no reliable D call. The CDR3 is made up of 9 amino acids. The germline gives CDR1 GTSNPN, CDR2 SVGIG (reference sequence). Deletions cut 8 bases from V and 6 bases from J, with 7 bases between. CDR3 DNA: TGTGCCCGCCGCCCTGAAGCTTTCTTT. Its translation: CARRPEAFF.

This clonotype has just a few counts. The V and J genes are TRBV3-1 and TRBJ2-7, with D tentatively TRBD1 or TRBD2 (5 bases each). CDR3 size: 16 residues. Germline CDR1 and CDR2: LGHDT and YNNKEL (reference sequence). Trimming removed 0 bases at V and 0 bases at J, with 12 bases between. The CDR3 loop reads CASSQEVSGTSYEQYF. The CDR3 DNA reads as TGTGCCAGCAGCCAAGAGGTTAGTGGGACCTCCTACGAGCAGTACTTC.